This T cell receptor (beta chain) was sequenced in a study of T cell repertoires in cytomegalovirus infection. Study background: Selection of CMV epitopes for the study included recently identified HLA-C-restricted and well-studied HLA-B-restricted ones. Based on public TCR beta signatures, there were indications of CMV infection and of a matching HLA type. Study observations and caveats: HLA-C-restricted CMV-specific TCR beta clonotypes were dominant in the ex vivo response.

This clonotype was seen a few times. Its cognate antigen is unknown. TCRdb ran MiXCR on the reads and lists one entry per CDR3 protein. The sample has 640,000 or so distinct CDR3 sequences; about 30% are singletons. Trimming took 3 bases from V and 1 from J, leaving 20 bases between them. CDR1 is KGHSH, CDR2 LQKENI, per germline. CDR3 length equals 18 residues. The source of this sequence is a human donor in good health (CMV status not recorded). Some clones in this sample may be carry-over from other donors' samples. The sample consisted of cultured PBMCs, taken from culture after CMV antigen stimulation. This chain connects TRBV18 to TRBJ2-3; D is unclear. CDR3 sequence (DNA): TGTGCCAGCTCACCCCCTCTGGCAGGTCCCCTTCGCACAGATACGCAGTATTTT. Encoded protein: CASSPPLAGPLRTDTQYF.